This TCR beta chain was captured by sequencing in a study of CD8 T cells in ankylosing spondylitis. Study-wide points: Previous work reported some of these motif variants in the synovial fluid and blood of reactive arthritis. Significant enrichment of disease-linked clones was reported in matched ankylosing spondylitis synovial fluid. Characteristic, it appeared, of ankylosing spondylitis blood was a TCR beta motif of about eight highly homologous variants.

5'-RACE, quantitative and with molecular barcodes, yielded the TCR beta libraries. MiXCR, applied by TCRdb to the 5' RACE reads, yields one record per CDR3 protein. The sample shows 250,000 or so distinct CDR3 sequences, under 30% of them seen only once. This clonotype was recorded many times. What it recognizes is unknown. V lost 1 base to trimming and J lost 3 bases; unmatched junction nucleotides: 8. The germline gives CDR1 MNHNS, CDR2 SASEGT. The CDR3 is 16 residues long. Sequencing was done on a sample of blood, either unsorted or a sorted T cell fraction (not recorded which). This clonotype originated in a male donor with ankylosing spondylitis or in good health (not recorded which). This sequence joins TRBV6-1 and TRBJ1-2; the match to TRBD1 covers 7 bases. The CDR3 bases are TGTGCCAGCAGTGAAGTTGCGACAGGGTATGACTATGGCTACACCTTC. This gives the protein CASSEVATGYDYGYTF.